Below are 14 T cell receptor beta chains sequenced from a single sample in a study of breast tumors, draining lymph nodes, adjacent tissues. The lymph nodes were axillary draining lymph nodes from breast cancer patients. TCRdb re-called the multiplex PCR reads with MiXCR, one entry per CDR3 protein. This table has about 230,000 distinct CDR3 sequences, about 30% appearing once. The source material was axillary lymph node tissue. The receptors stem from a female donor with breast cancer. Some clones in this sample may be carry-over from other donors' samples.

In this sample, this clonotype turned up many times. This chain joins TRBV7-9 and TRBJ1-3, with D hard to call. Trimming removed 5 bases from V and 2 bases from J, with 7 bases in between. The CDR3 runs 13 residues. CDR1 and CDR2 (germline): SEHNR, FQNEAQ (reference sequence). The CDR3 DNA is TGTGCCAGCAGCCCCCGTCCTGGAAACACCATATATTTT. It translates to CASSPRPGNTIYF.

This clonotype came up many times. The gene calls are TRBV18 and TRBJ1-3; possible D gene TRBD1, 6 bases. CDR1 KGHSH and CDR2 LQKENI come from the germline V gene. The CDR3 has 16 amino acids. V dropped 0 bases and J dropped 0 bases, with 9 bases sitting between them. The DNA for the CDR3 is TGTGCCAGCTCACCACCGGACAGAAACTCTGGAAACACCATATATTTT. Translated, it gives CASSPPDRNSGNTIYF.

This clonotype has at least ten counts. At one end the junction does not follow the germline gene, possibly because of a read error. The chain recombines TRBV2 with TRBJ1-5, with 8 bases identical to TRBD1. Germline lookup yields CDR1 SNHLY and CDR2 FYNNEI. This CDR3 spans 16 amino acids. In nucleotides, the CDR3 is TGTGCCAGCAGAGATAGGGACAGGTCTCTGAGTCAGCCCCTGCATTTT. Its protein product is CASRDRDRSLSQPLHF.

About this clonotype: The germline gene is not matched at one end of the junction; a read error may be the cause. The rearrangement joins TRBV19 to TRBJ2-5; D tentatively fits TRBD1 or TRBD2 (5 bases each). This CDR3 region has 19 residues. Per the germline V gene, CDR1 is LNHDA and CDR2 is SQIVND (reference sequence). CDR3 region: CASSTSGRGPSHQQETQYF. The CDR3 DNA is TGTGCCAGTAGTACCTCAGGCCGGGGCCCCTCCCATCAACAAGAGACCCAGTACTTT.

Of note for this clonotype: One base away lies a much larger clone, so this may be a sequencing read error. The gene calls are TRBV12-3 or TRBV12-4 and TRBJ1-3, with D maybe TRBD1 (5 bases). CDR3 length: 14 amino acids. CDR3 sequence (DNA): TGTGCCAGCCTAAGACAGTTCTCTGGAAACACCATACATTTT. As protein: CASLRQFSGNTIHF.

This clonotype was detected many times. The genes are TRBV19 and TRBJ2-1; 7 positions agree with TRBD2. The germline CDR1 and CDR2 sequences are LNHDA and SQIVND (reference sequence). The CDR3 runs 15 residues. J gave up 6 bases and V 0 bases, and 5 bases lay outside the gene matches. CDR3 protein: CASSIDPSGFNEQFF. The DNA for the CDR3 is TGTGCCAGTAGTATAGACCCTAGCGGATTCAATGAGCAGTTCTTC.

This clonotype occurred many times. This chain links TRBV5-1 with TRBJ2-5; 10 bases match TRBD1. The germline V gene has CDR1 SGHRS and CDR2 YFSETQ. The CDR3 runs to 15 residues. The V segment lost 0 bases and the J segment 5 bases; nucleotides outside the gene matches: 4. The CDR3 region has the DNA TGCGCCAGCAGCTTGGGACAGGGGGCTCAGGAGACCCAGTACTTC. Its protein is CASSLGQGAQETQYF.

Of note for this clonotype: The junction departs from germline at one end; a sequencing error may be responsible. The chain joins TRBV19 to TRBJ2-5; D remains unclear. CDR3 length equals 15 residues. Germline V CDR1 and CDR2: LNHDA, SQIVND (reference sequence). CDR3 nucleotide sequence: TGTGCCAGTAGTACCAGGCACTCCCCAGGAGAGGCCCAGTACTTC. The encoded protein is CASSTRHSPGEAQYF.

This clonotype was seen ten or more times. This chain links TRBV19 with TRBJ2-7, with 9 bases that match TRBD1. This CDR3 contains 17 residues. V was pared by 2 bases and J by 1 base, with 9 bases of the junction left unmatched. Per germline, CDR1 LNHDA and CDR2 SQIVND (reference sequence). CDR3 protein: CASSIFTGGASSYEQYF. The CDR3 DNA follows: TGTGCCAGTAGTATATTTACAGGGGGCGCGTCTTCCTACGAGCAGTACTTC.

On this clonotype itself: No conserved phenylalanine or tryptophan is present at the end of the CDR3, so a read error is the likely explanation. The gene calls are TRBV7-9 and TRBJ2-2; D unclear. The CDR3 is 14 residues long. Germline V gives CDR1 SEHNR, CDR2 FQNEAQ (reference sequence). The CDR3 sequence: CANSLVDVTGELFL. The CDR3 bases are TGTGCCAACAGCTTAGTGGATGTCACCGGGGAGCTGTTTCTT.

This clonotype was seen ten or more times. The chain couples TRBV3-1 to TRBJ1-2; D not resolved. CDR1 is LGHDT and CDR2 is YNNKEL in the germline V gene (reference sequence). The CDR3 runs to 13 residues. The V end was cut by 3 bases, the J end by 5 bases, with 10 bases between. Written as DNA, the CDR3 is TGTGCCAGCAGCCACGGCAGGAATTATGGCTACACCTTC. Translated, it gives CASSHGRNYGYTF.

This chain uses TRBV2 with TRBJ2-5; D call uncertain. V was pared by 6 bases and J by 9 bases, with 14 bases between. This CDR3 contains 12 residues. Germline lookup yields CDR1 SNHLY and CDR2 FYNNEI. CDR3 DNA: TGTGCCAGCAGATATAGCAATCAGCCCCAGTACTTC. Protein sequence: CASRYSNQPQYF.

There are many counts of this clonotype. The chain uses TRBV6-5 and TRBJ1-6; a possible D gene is TRBD1 (5 bases). Trimming removed 0 bases at V and 2 bases at J, with 14 bases between. CDR3 length: 18 amino acids. Germline V CDR1 and CDR2: MNHEY, SVGAGI. CDR3 nucleotides: TGTGCCAGCAGTTACTCGACAGCCCGACCGGCCTATAATTCACCCCTCCACTTT. Encoded protein: CASSYSTARPAYNSPLHF.

This clonotype was detected a few times. A read error may explain this, as a much larger clone is one base away. This rearrangement joins TRBV12-3 or TRBV12-4 to TRBJ2-1; 12 bases fit TRBD2. The CDR3 is made up of 16 amino acids. The CDR3, as DNA: TGTGCCCGCAGTTACGGACTAGCGGGAACTAGGAATGAGCAGTTCTTC. It yields the protein CARSYGLAGTRNEQFF.